This TCR beta chain was found in a study of spatial heterogeneity in lung cancer. TCRdb re-called the 5' RACE reads through MiXCR, storing one row per CDR3 protein. The sample contains tens of thousands of distinct CDR3 sequences, more than 10% of which appear only once. The time point was: sample taken at primary tumor resection. Patients with untreated early-stage non-small cell lung cancer, numbering approximately 70, were the donors. The length of the CDR3 is 14 residues. J was trimmed by 9 bases and V by 2 bases; bases with no gene match: 6. The germline CDR1 and CDR2 sequences are MNHEY and SVGEGT.

The sequencing here drew on PBMCs, taken at surgery. This chain connects TRBV6-2 or TRBV6-3 to TRBJ2-7; TRBD1 matches at 11 bases. The clonotype was recovered from a male donor with early-stage non-small cell lung cancer. CDR3 sequence: CASSYPDRGLSQYF. DNA of the CDR3: TGTGCCAGCAGTTACCCGGACAGGGGGCTGTCGCAGTACTTC.